This T cell receptor (beta chain) was sequenced for a study of shared clonotypes between healthy human individuals (dated by TCRdb to about 2020). The study in broad terms: A few men and two women, aged 18 to 49 years, made up the cohort. To increase sequencing depth and limit assay-specific biases, different laboratories used diverse techniques to prepare libraries and sequence TCR repertoires. Leukapheresis yielded between about 0.85 and 10 billion PBMCs per donor. Blood TCR repertoires of five healthy adults were deeply sequenced to estimate repertoire size and the extent of clonotype sharing between individuals. For each donor, CD4 naive and CD4 memory were each run on three plates, CD8 naive on two plates, and CD8 memory on one plate.

TCR CDR3 regions were amplified from genomic DNA by multiplex PCR using the deep immunoSEQ assay. For each cell subset, the extracted genomic DNA was distributed evenly across all wells of several immunoSEQ 96-well plates, and each plate served as one replicate. Each replicate PCR for sorted subsets received roughly 200 ng genomic DNA, equal to about 30,000 T cell genomes. The purified libraries were quantified using a Qubit 3.0 fluorometer, sized with a Bioanalyzer 2100, and then quantified again using the KAPA Library Quantification kit. A separate single-read 150-cycle Illumina NextSeq 550 flow cell was used to sequence each immunoSEQ 96-well plate. Per the authors' processing: Because the immunoSEQ output included only junctional sequences and no quality scores, the filtering could not be the same as the filtering used for full-length reads. To assign V/J genes and CDR3, sequences were annotated against IMGT germline references using PyIR, a Python wrapper for IgBLAST v1.9. Reads were removed for weak V/J assignments (E-value above 1e-6), missing CDR3, stop codons, out-of-frame junctions, or ambiguous translated residues. V3J clonotypes were defined as sequences sharing the same inferred V gene, J gene, and CDR3 amino acid sequence. The percentage overlap between two repertoires was calculated by dividing the number of shared unique clonotypes by the size of the smaller repertoire. Three approaches were used to assess repertoire richness: RTK rarefaction, the Chao1 estimator, and Recon v2.1 estimates of unobserved clonotypes. Generation probabilities for all TCRbeta clonotypes obtained by the gDNA method from a handful of donors were computed using OLGA. Imported from immuneACCESS, the table was reduced by TCRdb to in-frame sequences with V and J called. These copies leave out some clones; in studies compared against another copy, an unresolved V gene accounts for under half, and the cause of the remainder is not known. V, J and clone size are those of that table, while D and trimming were read from the DNA. The sample table holds 2 million to 3 million clones, of which approximately 92% were seen once. The ten largest clones take up around 0.14% of the sample.

On this clone: Its antigen is not yet known. It has no much larger one-base neighbor in the sample; base qualities were not kept. The sample contains more than one DNA sequence encoding this CDR3.

The donors were healthy, HIV-negative adults with no recently reported acute infections or vaccinations. All donors were Caucasian adults living in Nashville, Tennessee, USA. Magnetic negative selection was used to enrich CD4+ T cells, after which naive cells were positively selected on CD45RA and the negative fraction became the memory subset. Blood was collected by leukapheresis, and PBMCs were isolated by Ficoll-Histopaque density gradient centrifugation and then cryopreserved in liquid nitrogen vapor phase. Purity and quantity of every magnetically sorted T cell population were checked by analytical flow cytometry. Genomic DNA was isolated from each sorted fraction and quantified by UV absorbance on a Nanodrop 2000c. General findings and caveats noted by the study authors: Roughly 5% of naive CD4, roughly 3.6% of naive CD8, 2.3% of memory CD4, and 0.4% of memory CD8 clonotypes were shared across several donors. Clonotypes shared by all four sorted-subset donors showed higher generation probabilities than non-shared clonotypes. Naive subsets generally had larger estimated clonotype richness than memory subsets. Because the study included a small number of donors, the genetic and exposure-history diversity represented was limited. Sampling was restricted to blood, and TCR repertoires in tissues likely differ from the TCR repertoires found in blood. Incomplete sequencing was indicated by rarefaction of sorted-subset datasets, despite the large sequencing depth. Pairwise subsampling indicated that sequencing depth was expected to affect the degree of clonotype sharing among donors.

V is pared back by 4 bases and J by 5 bases, with 5 bases lying between the germline termini. Sequences SGHAT (CDR1) and FQNNGV (CDR2) are obtained from the germline V gene. The CDR3 spans 11 residues, from the cysteine through the phenylalanine. The kept DNA is CDR3 alone, 33 bases in frame from the first base. The chain is encoded by TRBV11-2 joined to TRBJ2-5; a confident D gene designation cannot be given. This receptor was obtained from a man aged 18 to 29 in good health. The sequencing sample was made of naive CD4+ T cells sorted from blood. The meaning of the sample's cell subset or site label: CD45RA+ positively selected. Read as DNA, the sequence is TGTGCCAGCAGCTCAGCGGAGACCCAGTACTTC. Translated, this is CASSSAETQYF.